What follows are 20 T cell receptor beta chains derived from one specimen sequenced in a study of OX40 agonist ivuxolimab in advanced cancers. Assay: immunoSEQ multiplex PCR; the TCRdb copy retains only in-frame clones and omits some. The top ten hold approximately 0.91% of the sample, which has tens of thousands of clones, more than 80% seen once. Sequencing was performed on CD4+ or CD8+ T cells sorted from blood, taken in a trial of the OX40 agonist ivuxolimab. Every receptor here comes from an adult with an advanced solid tumor such as melanoma, head and neck, liver or kidney cancer.

The gene calls are TRBV28 and TRBJ2-5; 9 bases are shared with TRBD1. Looked up from germline, CDR1 is MDHEN and CDR2 is SYDVKM. V shed 7 bases and J 11 bases; nucleotides not matched to a gene: 14. This CDR3 is 14 amino acids long. CDR3 in amino acids: CASIGGQGRLGQYF. CDR3 bases: TGTGCCAGCATTGGGGGACAGGGTCGTCTAGGGCAGTACTTC.

The chain recombines TRBV6-5 with TRBJ2-2, with 10 bases fitting TRBD1. Germline lookup yields CDR1 MNHEY and CDR2 SVGAGI. The J segment lost 5 bases and the V segment lost 8 bases, leaving 8 bases of the junction unmatched. The CDR3 has 15 residues. Here the CDR3 DNA reads TGTGCCAGCGGCGCCGGGACAGGGGTGACCGGGGAGCTGTTTTTT. Its translation: CASGAGTGVTGELFF.

Only one count was recorded for this clone. The chain links TRBV9 to TRBJ2-3; no reliable D call. Germline CDR1 reads SGDLS; CDR2 reads YYNGEE. This CDR3 contains 14 residues. Trimming removed 0 bases from V and 6 bases from J, with 11 bases in between. DNA for the CDR3: TGTGCCAGCAGCGTAGTACCCATGTCGGATACGCAGTATTTT. Translating gives CASSVVPMSDTQYF.

The chain couples TRBV7-3 to TRBJ2-3; D is unclear. Trimming took off 7 bases at V and 6 bases at J, with 20 bases between the two ends. Germline V lookup: CDR1 SGHTA, CDR2 FQGTGA. This CDR3 spans 15 amino acids. The CDR3 sequence is CASTVDGPKWDTQYF. DNA for the CDR3: TGTGCCAGCACCGTGGACGGGCCTAAGTGGGATACGCAGTATTTT.

J is TRBJ2-7 and V is TRBV7-8; 7 bases are shared with TRBD2. V trimming: 4 bases; J trimming: 0 bases; junction bases outside the gene matches: 6. This CDR3 has 15 amino acids. The germline CDR1 and CDR2 sequences are SGHVS and FQNEAQ. The CDR3: CASSSPSGDSYEQYF. CDR3 DNA: TGTGCCAGCAGCTCACCCAGCGGGGACTCCTACGAGCAGTACTTC.

This chain links TRBV18 with TRBJ2-5, with a weak D call TRBD2 (6 bases). The CDR3 has 13 amino acids. Between the trimmed V and J ends, which lost 7 bases and 3 bases, there was a span of 12 bases. Germline CDR1 is KGHSH and CDR2 is LQKENI. The CDR3 DNA reads as TGTGCCAGCTGCTCGGGGGTGAAAGAGACCCAGTACTTC. It yields the protein CASCSGVKETQYF.

The chain joins TRBV23-1 to TRBJ1-6, with 10 bases identical to TRBD1. TRBV23-1 is sorted into the ORF group, with uncertain function. The CDR3 length is 18 residues. The ends lost 0 bases at V and 2 bases at J; junction bases unmatched: 4. This CDR3 reads CASSQSRTGGTYNSPLHF. CDR3 nucleotide sequence: TGCGCCAGCAGTCAATCAAGGACAGGGGGTACCTATAATTCACCCCTCCACTTT.

In this sample, this clone turned up once. The chain combines TRBV13 with TRBJ1-5; 9 bases are a match to TRBD1. J lost 9 bases, V lost 0 bases, and 6 bases had no gene match. CDR3 length equals 15 residues. Per the germline V gene, CDR1 is PRHDT and CDR2 is FYEKMQ (reference sequence). CDR3 loop: CASSLGQGAEVPQHF. CDR3 nucleotides: TGTGCCAGCAGCTTAGGACAGGGGGCGGAGGTGCCCCAGCATTTT.

This clone was counted between two and nine times. The chain is built from TRBV11-2 and TRBJ1-2; no clear D. This CDR3 has 13 amino acids. V gave up 5 bases and J gave up 9 bases, with 16 bases separating them. The germline gives CDR1 SGHAT, CDR2 FQNNGV. The CDR3: CASSPTPGLSYTF. The CDR3 nucleotides read TGTGCCAGCAGCCCCACCCCGGGGTTGAGCTACACCTTC. The variable domain in full, completed from reference TRBV11-2 and TRBJ1-2, reads EAGVAQSPRYKIIEKRQSVAFWCNPISGHATLYWYQQILGQGPKLLIQFQNNGVVDDSQLPKDRFSAERLKGVDSTLKIQPAKLEDSAVYLCASSPTPGLSYTFGSGTRLTVV.

V usage is TRBV10-1 and J usage is TRBJ2-1; TRBD2 is a possible D gene (6 bases). The CDR3 is 16 residues long. In germline, CDR1 is WNHNN, CDR2 SYGVQD (reference sequence). V shed 6 bases and J shed 4 bases, with 19 bases lying between them. Here the CDR3 reads CASSPSDYRLYNEQFF. Written as DNA, the CDR3 is TGCGCCAGCAGCCCCTCGGACTACCGTCTTTACAATGAGCAGTTCTTC.

This chain joins TRBV18 and TRBJ2-7; D is unclear. From germline, CDR1 is KGHSH and CDR2 LQKENI. Trimming removed 2 bases from V and 1 base from J, with 3 bases in between. The CDR3 extends over 12 amino acids. The CDR3 nucleotides read TGTGCCAGCTCACCAACTTCCTACGAGCAGTACTTC. Translation gives CASSPTSYEQYF.

The chain has TRBV19 and TRBJ2-7, with 10 bases that match TRBD1. The J segment lost 4 bases and the V segment lost 4 bases, leaving 1 base of the junction unmatched. CDR3 length: 13 residues. Germline V gene sequence: CDR1 LNHDA, CDR2 SQIVND (reference sequence). For the CDR3, the DNA is TGTGCCAGTAGTACGGGACAGGGGTACGAGCAGTACTTC. Translating gives CASSTGQGYEQYF.

The CDR3: CASSRSEQGNTGELFF. CDR3 sequence (DNA): TGCGCCAGCAGCCGAAGCGAACAGGGGAACACCGGGGAGCTGTTTTTT. This chain links TRBV5-1 with TRBJ2-2, with D possibly being TRBD1 (6 bases). V was shortened by 4 bases and J by 1 base, with 14 bases between the two germline ends. Germline-derived CDR1 and CDR2 are SGHRS and YFSETQ. The CDR3 has 16 amino acids.

This chain joins TRBV7-3 and TRBJ2-1, with D perhaps TRBD2 (7 bases). Looked up from germline, CDR1 is SGHTA and CDR2 is FQGTGA. The CDR3 sequence is 15 residues long. Trimming cost V 3 bases and J 4 bases, with 13 bases left between them. This CDR3 reads CASSFAGAVYNEQFF. The CDR3, as DNA: TGTGCCAGCAGCTTTGCGGGGGCCGTTTACAATGAGCAGTTCTTC.

The rearrangement links TRBV27 to TRBJ2-7; D possibly corresponds to TRBD2 (6 bases). Germline loops: CDR1 MNHEY, CDR2 SMNVEV (reference sequence). V was pared by 3 bases and J by 6 bases, with 12 bases between. This CDR3 comprises 13 residues. The CDR3 DNA reads TGTGCCAGCAGTTTCGGCCGCGGGGTCGAGCAGTACTTC. Its translation: CASSFGRGVEQYF.

This chain uses TRBV30 with TRBJ2-2; TRBD1 might be the D (7 bases). CDR3 size: 17 residues. Deletions cut 0 bases from V and 7 bases from J, with 21 bases between. Germline CDR1 GTSNPN, CDR2 SVGIG (reference sequence). CDR3 sequence: CAWSVKLSGHRGGELFF. The CDR3 coding sequence is TGTGCCTGGAGTGTTAAGCTTAGCGGCCACAGGGGCGGGGAGCTGTTTTTT.

The chain has TRBV5-1 and TRBJ1-5; D is uncertain. V shed 0 bases and J shed 5 bases, with 6 bases lying between them. Germline loops: CDR1 SGHRS, CDR2 YFSETQ. CDR3 length: 13 amino acids. CDR3 loop: CASSLGEDQPQHF. In nucleotides, the CDR3 is TGCGCCAGCAGCTTGGGTGAGGATCAGCCCCAGCATTTT. Together with reference TRBV5-1 and TRBJ1-5, the CDR3 gives the full variable domain: KAGVTQTPRYLIKTRGQQVTLSCSPISGHRSVSWYQQTPGQGLQFLFEYFSETQRNKGNFPGRFSGRQFSNSRSEMNVSTLELGDSALYLCASSLGEDQPQHFGDGTRLSIL.

CDR3 nucleotide sequence: TGTGCCAGCAGCACCAGCGACAGTTATAATTCACCCCTCCACTTT. It encodes CASSTSDSYNSPLHF. The V and J genes are TRBV9 and TRBJ1-6; tentative D call: TRBD1 (5 bases). The CDR3 runs to 15 residues. V was pared by 4 bases and J by 4 bases, with 12 bases between. Germline values: CDR1 SGDLS, CDR2 YYNGEE.

J is TRBJ1-2 and V is TRBV29-1; TRBD1 might be the D (6 bases). The V end was cut by 6 bases, the J end by 10 bases, with 21 bases between. This CDR3 has 13 residues. Germline V gene data show CDR1 as SQVTM and CDR2 as ANQGSEA. The CDR3 is CSVDQDRGRDYTF. In DNA, the CDR3 is TGCAGCGTGGACCAGGACAGAGGACGAGACTACACCTTC.

V and J are TRBV28 and TRBJ1-2, with no clear D. Germline CDR1 and CDR2: MDHEN and SYDVKM. The V end lost 5 bases, the J end lost 5 bases, and 18 bases lay between the germline ends. The CDR3 has 15 amino acids. The CDR3, as DNA: TGTGCCAGCAGTCCCTCAGGTCGGGCCAAGTATGGCTACACCTTC. Protein: CASSPSGRAKYGYTF.